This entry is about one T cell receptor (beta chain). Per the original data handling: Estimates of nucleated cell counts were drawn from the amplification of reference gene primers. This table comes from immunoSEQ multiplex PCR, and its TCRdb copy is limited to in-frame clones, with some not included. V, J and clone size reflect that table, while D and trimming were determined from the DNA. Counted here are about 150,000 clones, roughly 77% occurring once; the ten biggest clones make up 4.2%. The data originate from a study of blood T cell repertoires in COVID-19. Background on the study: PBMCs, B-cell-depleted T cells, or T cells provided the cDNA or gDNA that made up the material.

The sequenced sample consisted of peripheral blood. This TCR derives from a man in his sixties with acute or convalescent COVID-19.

The DNA of the CDR3 is TGTGCCAGCAGCTTGACTTGGACTAGAACTAGCACAGATACGCAGTATTTT. This encodes CASSLTWTRTSTDTQYF. V and J are TRBV7-9 and TRBJ2-3; TRBD2 agrees at 7 bases. There are 17 residues in the CDR3. Germline CDR1 reads SEHNR; CDR2 reads FQNEAQ (reference sequence). V shed 3 bases, J shed 0 bases, and the junction held 9 bases outside the gene matches.